The 16 T cell receptor beta chains given below trace back to one sample, sequenced in a study of cytomegalovirus exposure and HLA in healthy donors. PCR was performed using 60 Vbeta and 13 Jbeta primers. This table comes from immunoSEQ multiplex PCR, and its TCRdb copy is limited to in-frame clones, with some not included. The top ten hold approximately 0.83% of the sample, which has about 94,000 clones, more than 75% seen once. Material: PBMCs. The receptor source for this set is a woman aged 55-69 years in good health and CMV-seronegative.

The chain has TRBV28 and TRBJ1-4; TRBD1 matches at 8 bases. V was pared by 6 bases and J by 8 bases, with 8 bases of the junction left unmatched. The length of the CDR3 is 14 residues. CDR1 is MDHEN, CDR2 SYDVKM, per germline. The CDR3: CASSQTGGLEKLFF. CDR3 nucleotides: TGTGCCAGCAGCCAAACAGGGGGTTTAGAAAAACTGTTTTTT.

This clone was seen a few times. The CDR3 DNA reads TGCAGTGCCTCCAGGGCCACTGAAGCTTTCTTT. It is translated as CSASRATEAFF. The chain combines TRBV20-1 with TRBJ1-1; possibly TRBD1 for D (5 bases). The germline gives CDR1 DFQATT, CDR2 SNEGSKA (reference sequence). The CDR3 loop spans 11 amino acids. V lost 6 bases to trimming and J lost 4 bases, with 9 bases between them.

The chain joins TRBV7-2 to TRBJ2-3; D not certain. Trimming shortened V by 5 bases and J by 3 bases, and 3 bases separated the two germline ends. This CDR3 is built from 11 residues. Germline CDR1 SGHTA, CDR2 FQGNSA. The CDR3 DNA is TGTGCCAGCAGCCGGACAGATACGCAGTATTTT. Translation gives CASSRTDTQYF.

This rearrangement joins TRBV2 to TRBJ1-5, with 9 bases fitting TRBD1. The length of the CDR3 is 14 residues. From germline, CDR1 is SNHLY and CDR2 FYNNEI. V was clipped by 5 bases and J by 6 bases; unmatched bases: 5. CDR3 sequence (DNA): TGTGCCAGCAGTCCTGGACAGGGGAGTCAGCCCCAGCATTTT. Translated: CASSPGQGSQPQHF.

CDR3 region: CASSLGQENNEKLFF. For the CDR3, the DNA is TGCGCCAGCAGCCTCGGACAGGAAAATAATGAAAAACTGTTTTTT. This chain uses TRBV4-3 with TRBJ1-4; 7 nucleotides agree with TRBD1. The CDR3 length is 15 residues. CDR1 is LGHNA and CDR2 is YSLEER in the germline V gene. Unmatched junction bases numbered 6, after V lost 4 bases and J lost 4 bases.

The chain carries TRBV9 and TRBJ2-1; 12 nucleotides line up with TRBD2. V was pared by 0 bases and J by 7 bases, with 8 bases of the junction left unmatched. The germline V gene encodes CDR1 SGDLS and CDR2 YYNGEE. CDR3 length: 17 amino acids. The chain's CDR3 is CASSVATSGSGGNEQFF. DNA of the CDR3: TGTGCCAGCAGCGTAGCGACTAGCGGGAGTGGGGGGAATGAGCAGTTCTTC.

The chain links TRBV27 to TRBJ2-2, with 13 bases matching TRBD2. The V and J ends lost 5 bases and 6 bases, in that order; junction bases with no gene match: 12. CDR1 and CDR2 from the germline V gene are MNHEY and SMNVEV (reference sequence). The CDR3 runs 18 residues. The DNA of the CDR3 is TGTGCCAGCAGTCCGAATGGGGGGGGACTAGCGGGATCCGGGGAGCTGTTTTTT. Protein product: CASSPNGGGLAGSGELFF.

Only a few counts were recorded for this clone. This chain uses TRBV20-1 with TRBJ1-5; tentative D call: TRBD1 (5 bases). Trimming left V 6 bases short and J 6 bases short, with 9 bases between. Looked up from germline, CDR1 is DFQATT and CDR2 is SNEGSKA (reference sequence). This CDR3 is built from 11 residues. The chain's CDR3 is CSAGVPQPQHF. CDR3 nucleotides: TGCAGTGCAGGGGTCCCTCAGCCCCAGCATTTT.

The V gene is TRBV6-1, the J gene TRBJ2-5; 11 nucleotides agree with TRBD2. The CDR3 extends over 16 amino acids. The V gene's germline CDR1 is MNHNS and CDR2 SASEGT. With 3 bases clipped from V and 4 bases from J, the junction kept 7 bases outside the gene matches. The CDR3 reads CASSEGLAVGGETQYF. DNA for the CDR3: TGTGCCAGCAGTGAGGGACTAGCGGTCGGCGGAGAGACCCAGTACTTC.

This chain uses TRBV4-1 with TRBJ1-1; 10 bases agree with TRBD1. Unmatched junction bases numbered 2, after V lost 0 bases and J lost 7 bases. Germline CDR1 and CDR2: MGHRA and YSYEKL. The CDR3 has 14 amino acids. CDR3 protein: CASSQEGQGDEAFF. The CDR3 bases are TGCGCCAGCAGCCAAGAAGGACAGGGGGATGAAGCTTTCTTT.

V is TRBV5-4 and J is TRBJ2-2; TRBD2 might be the D (5 bases). Germline CDR1 reads SGHNT; CDR2 reads YYREEE (reference sequence). Trimming removed 0 bases from V and 5 bases from J, with 11 bases in between. The CDR3 length is 15 residues. As DNA, the CDR3 is TGTGCCAGCAGCTTGGATGGGAGCCTGACCGGGGAGCTGTTTTTT. The encoded protein is CASSLDGSLTGELFF. Variable domain in full (rest from reference TRBV5-4 and TRBJ2-2): ETGVTQSPTHLIKTRGQQVTLRCSSQSGHNTVSWYQQALGQGPQFIFQYYREEENGRGNFPPRFSGLQFPNYSSELNVNALELDDSALYLCASSLDGSLTGELFFGEGSRLTVL.

The chain has TRBV29-1 and TRBJ2-1, with 7 nucleotides matching TRBD2. The trim removed 4 bases at V and 0 bases at J, leaving 6 bases unmatched. Looked up from germline, CDR1 is SQVTM and CDR2 is ANQGSEA. The CDR3 has 15 amino acids. CDR3 bases: TGCAGCGTTGCCCCACCTAGCGGCTCCTACAATGAGCAGTTCTTC. Residues: CSVAPPSGSYNEQFF.

This clone was counted between two and nine times. CDR3 in amino acids: CASSYTGSGNTIYF. In nucleotides, the CDR3 is TGTGCCAGCAGTTATACAGGATCTGGAAACACCATATATTTT. The genes are TRBV27 and TRBJ1-3, with a tentative D call TRBD1 (5 bases). V shed 4 bases and J shed 1 base, with 8 bases lying between them. CDR1 is MNHEY, CDR2 SMNVEV, per germline (reference sequence). The CDR3 is 14 residues long.

This clone was seen more than once but under ten times. V and J are TRBV6-5 and TRBJ2-7; 11 bases are shared with TRBD1. Germline V lookup: CDR1 MNHEY, CDR2 SVGAGI. Trimming removed 5 bases from V and 9 bases from J; junction bases left unmatched: 9. The CDR3 runs 14 residues. The CDR3 DNA is TGTGCCAGCAGTAACGGGGGACAGGGGGAAGGGCAGTACTTC. Its translation: CASSNGGQGEGQYF.

The chain has TRBV10-3 and TRBJ1-1; D gene uncertain. The CDR3 runs to 13 residues. V gave up 6 bases and J gave up 1 base, with 9 bases separating them. Germline CDR1 reads ENHRY; CDR2 reads SYGVKD. Written as DNA, the CDR3 is TGTGCCATCAGCCGGGGTTCGAACACTGAAGCTTTCTTT. Its protein product is CAISRGSNTEAFF.

The V and J genes are TRBV30 and TRBJ1-2; tentatively, D is TRBD1 (6 bases). The CDR3 is 15 amino acids. Germline CDR1 GTSNPN, CDR2 SVGIG (reference sequence). V lost 5 bases and J 0 bases, leaving 16 bases between the germline ends. The CDR3 protein is CAWEGGDRANYGYTF. CDR3 coding DNA: TGTGCCTGGGAGGGGGGGGATCGAGCTAACTATGGCTACACCTTC.